Listed here is a single TCR beta chain. What it binds is not known. V was shortened by 5 bases and J by 3 bases, with 15 bases between the two germline ends. The germline V gene has CDR1 SGDLS and CDR2 YYNGEE. This CDR3 has 15 residues. The sample originates from a study of cytomegalovirus exposure and HLA in healthy donors. Findings and limits, study-wide: Follow-up analysis later connected one missense variant in DCLRE1C with trimming of TCR beta V- and J-genes. The study put 150 or so TCR beta chains on its list as cytomegalovirus-associated. A previous analysis found most TCR beta V segments productive roughly 87% or roughly 30% of the time. The classifier reportedly diagnosed cytomegalovirus status with high sensitivity and specificity.

The PCR was carried out with 60 Vbeta primers and 13 Jbeta primers. The assay was immunoSEQ multiplex PCR, and TCRdb's table has in-frame clones only and misses some. The table records around 130,000 clones, 8.5% to 9% of them present only once. Sample: PBMCs. The clonotype originates from a woman between 35 and 50 years old in good health and CMV-seropositive. V gene TRBV9 combines with J gene TRBJ1-5; no firm D call. CDR3 loop: CASSEMGLSNQPQHF. The CDR3 DNA follows: TGTGCCAGCAGTGAAATGGGCCTCTCCAATCAGCCCCAGCATTTT.